This TCR beta chain was identified in a study of T cells in Graves' hyperthyroidism and ophthalmopathy. As for this clonotype: Its specificity is unknown.

The study excluded patients with uncontrolled infection, other autoimmune disease, pregnancy or lactation. Clinical symptoms, serum thyroxine, TRAb, thyroid ultrasound and orbital computed tomography informed diagnoses. Fresh peripheral blood, approximately 9.6 ml, yielded the PBMCs. Findings and caveats of the study: Most clonotypes that expanded in the thyroid above 0.001 also showed up in blood.

Template material for amplifying TCR beta CDR3 regions consisted of RNA transcripts. HTBI primers drove first-round RT-PCR of the TCR CDR3. TCRdb reprocessed the multiplex PCR reads with MiXCR, giving one entry per CDR3 protein. The sample contains around 440,000 distinct CDR3 sequences, around 16% of which appear only once. This CDR3 comprises 13 residues. The junction had 3 bases not matched to a gene; V was cut back by 2 bases and J by 6 bases. Germline V gene data show CDR1 as ENHRY and CDR2 as SYGVKD. This TCR was recovered from a woman aged 18-29 years with Graves' hyperthyroidism. Source material: blood. This chain connects TRBV10-3 to TRBJ1-2; the match to TRBD1 covers 7 bases. The CDR3 spells CAISETGVNGYTF. The CDR3 DNA sequence: TGTGCCATCAGTGAGACAGGGGTTAATGGCTACACCTTC.